This is a list of T cell receptor beta chains from one sample in a study of spatial heterogeneity in lung cancer. TCRdb analysed the 5' RACE reads with MiXCR anew, one entry per CDR3 protein. The table includes 16,000 or so distinct CDR3 sequences, under 7.5% detected once. Material: lung tumor tissue, obtained at surgery. These receptor sequences come from a female donor with early-stage non-small cell lung cancer. CDR3s include the opening cysteine and the closing phenylalanine or tryptophan. The order of the fields is J gene, V gene, clone size, CDR3 length, D gene, CDR3 protein, CDR3 DNA. A D gene is named only where the DNA matches it firmly. Not every row has a clone size; where given, it reads once, few, many or a size class.

TRBJ2-2 TRBV5-5 many 15 NA CASSLVITNTGELFF TGTGCCAGCAGCTTGGTGATCACGAACACCGGGGAGCTGTTTTTT
TRBJ2-1 TRBV12-3/TRBV12-4 many 15 TRBD2 CASRTGTSGYNEQFF TGTGCCAGCAGAACCGGGACTAGCGGTTACAATGAGCAGTTCTTC
TRBJ2-3 TRBV9 NA 17 TRBD2 CASSVEGGTSYTDTQYF TGTGCCAGCAGCGTAGAGGGCGGGACTAGCTACACAGATACGCAGTATTTT
TRBJ2-3 TRBV20-1 many 14 NA CSALRRGNTDTQYF TGCAGTGCCCTACGCCGGGGGAACACAGATACGCAGTATTTT
TRBJ1-1 TRBV18 many 13 NA CASSTNRDTEAFF TGTGCCAGCTCCACCAACAGGGACACTGAAGCTTTCTTT
TRBJ2-6 TRBV20-1 few 17 NA CSASPTRGVPGANVLTF TGCAGTGCTAGCCCAACAAGGGGGGTACCTGGGGCCAACGTCCTGACTTTC
TRBJ2-7 TRBV28 many 17 TRBD1 CASSLPGPGTGTYEQYF TGTGCCAGCAGTTTACCGGGGCCCGGGACAGGGACCTACGAGCAGTACTTC
TRBJ1-5 TRBV6-5 many 15 TRBD1 CASSYGTGANQPQHF TGTGCCAGCAGTTACGGGACAGGGGCGAACCAGCCCCAGCATTTT
TRBJ2-6 TRBV4-2 few 16 NA CASSQEGGSGANVLTF TGTGCCAGCAGCCAAGAGGGGGGTTCTGGGGCCAACGTCCTGACTTTC
TRBJ2-3 TRBV12-3/TRBV12-4 many 16 TRBD2 CASSPLAGGNTDTQYF TGTGCCAGCAGTCCTCTAGCGGGGGGGAACACAGATACGCAGTATTTT
TRBJ2-4 TRBV28 medium-sized 15 NA CASSLGGNMGNIQYF TGTGCCAGCAGTTTAGGAGGTAATATGGGAAACATTCAGTACTTC
TRBJ1-5 TRBV12-3/TRBV12-4 many 12 NA CASKGGNQPQHF TGTGCCAGCAAAGGGGGCAATCAGCCCCAGCATTTT
TRBJ1-5 TRBV6-6 NA 14 NA CASRVTEGDQPQHF TGTGCCAGCAGAGTTACGGAGGGCGATCAGCCCCAGCATTTT
TRBJ1-2 TRBV5-6 many 16 NA CASSLAKAGRIYGYTF TGTGCCAGCAGCTTGGCCAAGGCAGGAAGGATCTATGGCTACACCTTC
TRBJ2-3 TRBV7-2 many 18 NA CASSLAHSSQPRGDTQYF TGTGCCAGCAGCTTAGCGCATTCTTCACAACCTAGGGGAGATACGCAGTATTTT
TRBJ2-1 TRBV12-3/TRBV12-4 NA 16 TRBD2 CASSRRLAGGPYEQFF TGTGCCAGCAGTCGAAGACTAGCGGGGGGGCCGTACGAGCAGTTCTTC
TRBJ2-5 TRBV9 many 13 NA CASSPTITEAQYF TGTGCCAGCAGCCCTACAATCACCGAGGCCCAGTACTTC
TRBJ2-2 TRBV7-3 many 18 TRBD2 CASSPTGTSGINTGELFF TGTGCCAGCAGCCCCACCGGGACTAGCGGGATAAACACCGGGGAGCTGTTTTTT
TRBJ2-1 TRBV5-6 few 17 TRBD2 CASSSSGTSGGLQGQFF TGTGCCAGCAGCAGCTCCGGGACTAGCGGGGGGCTACAAGGGCAGTTCTTC
TRBJ1-4 TRBV19 NA 12 NA CASSPGVSKLFF TGTGCCAGTAGTCCCGGGGTCAGCAAACTGTTTTTT
TRBJ2-1 TRBV7-2 many 20 TRBD2 CASSFVAGTSLSSSYNEQFF TGTGCCAGCAGCTTCGTCGCCGGGACTAGCCTCTCCTCCTCCTACAATGAGCAGTTCTTC
TRBJ2-5 TRBV6-1 few 15 NA CASSADPTRKETQYF TGTGCCAGCAGTGCCGATCCCACACGGAAAGAGACCCAGTACTTC
TRBJ1-4 TRBV10-3 many 14 NA CAISVRAEPEKLFF TGTGCCATCAGTGTGCGGGCCGAACCTGAAAAACTGTTTTTT
TRBJ1-6 TRBV12-3/TRBV12-4 many 15 TRBD1 CASSPTTGGNSPLHF TGTGCCAGCAGCCCGACGACAGGGGGTAATTCACCCCTCCACTTT
TRBJ2-3 TRBV9 many 16 TRBD2 CASSSGLAGGQDTQYF TGTGCCAGCAGCTCCGGACTAGCGGGGGGGCAAGATACGCAGTATTTT
TRBJ1-2 TRBV29-1 many 13 NA CSVRLGGVRSYTF TGCAGCGTTCGATTAGGCGGGGTGAGGAGCTACACCTTC
TRBJ1-6 TRBV5-5 many 15 NA CASSPRRDYNSPLHF TGTGCCAGCAGCCCACGCAGAGACTATAATTCACCCCTCCACTTT
TRBJ1-2 TRBV12-3/TRBV12-4 many 15 NA CASNPYGEINYGYTF TGTGCCAGCAACCCCTACGGGGAGATTAACTATGGCTACACCTTC
TRBJ1-4 TRBV3-1 NA 15 NA CASSQGNFRTEKLFF TGTGCCAGCAGCCAAGGGAACTTTAGGACTGAAAAACTGTTTTTT
TRBJ2-5 TRBV20-1 NA 13 NA CSASGLQEETQYF TGCAGTGCTAGTGGGCTTCAGGAAGAGACCCAGTACTTC